Sequencing of this TCR beta chain was carried out in a study of graft-versus-host responses after intestinal transplantation. Study background: Each transplant was multivisceral, liver-intestinal, or isolated intestinal.

Only one count was recorded for this clone. Its matching antigen is unknown. Per the germline V gene, CDR1 is MGHRA and CDR2 is YSYEKL. J was trimmed by 3 bases and V by 1 base; bases with no gene match: 4. The CDR3 contains 15 residues. The protocol was immunoSEQ multiplex PCR, while the TCRdb copy is restricted to in-frame clones and leaves out a portion. In the table there are some 93,000 clones, roughly nine tenths of which are singletons. The V call is TRBV4-1, the J call TRBJ2-7, with 9 bases fitting TRBD1. The specimen comprised unstimulated CD8+ T cells sorted from spleen or lymph node cells, sampled before intestinal transplant. This TCR was recovered from a human donor who received an intestinal transplant. The CDR3 is CASSQVSDRGYEQYF. The DNA for the CDR3 is TGCGCCAGCAGCCAAGTATCGGACAGGGGCTACGAGCAGTACTTC.